This entry lists 5 T cell receptor beta chains sequenced from one sample in a study of PD-1 blockade in classical Hodgkin lymphoma. Method: immunoSEQ multiplex PCR; TCRdb's copy keeps in-frame clones and lacks some. Counted here are about 22,000 clones, over 70% occurring once; the ten biggest clones make up 15% to 20%. No patient escaped relapse after autologous stem cell transplantation, and brentuximab vedotin exposure varied. The sequences come from peripheral blood mononuclear cells (PBMCs), collected before the second cycle of nivolumab. The receptors originated from a human donor with classical Hodgkin lymphoma.

Of note for this clone: The DNA is omitted, as the CDR3 cannot be located on it reliably, and the CDR3 follows TCRdb's listing. The chain has TRBV27 and TRBJ1-1; the table's D call, TRBD1, has no DNA check behind it. Inclusive of both ends, the CDR3 amounts to 15 amino acids. Germline V gene data show CDR1 as MNHEY and CDR2 as SMNVEV (reference sequence). The CDR3: CASSSSTGLNTEAFF.

This chain uses TRBV19 with TRBJ2-3; 14 bases line up with TRBD2. The CDR3 is made up of 17 amino acids. From germline, CDR1 is LNHDA and CDR2 SQIVND (reference sequence). Trimming cost V 4 bases and J 3 bases; bases outside gene matches: 6. CDR3 in amino acids: CASSNMGLAGATDTQYF. The DNA for the CDR3 is TGTGCCAGTAGTAACATGGGACTAGCGGGAGCTACAGATACGCAGTATTTT.

V usage is TRBV7-9 and J usage is TRBJ1-3; unclear D gene. The CDR3 consists of 15 residues. V gave up 3 bases and J gave up 0 bases, with 9 bases separating them. CDR1 is SEHNR, CDR2 FQNEAQ, per germline (reference sequence). The CDR3 protein is CASSFYSTSGNTIYF. DNA of the CDR3: TGTGCCAGCAGCTTTTACTCGACCTCTGGAAACACCATATATTTT.

The CDR3 reads CASSSAAGAREQYF. The CDR3 nucleotides are TGTGCCAGCAGTTCCGCAGCGGGAGCTCGGGAGCAGTACTTC. The V gene is TRBV28, the J gene TRBJ2-7, with TRBD2 matching 8 bases. CDR1 is MDHEN, CDR2 SYDVKM, per germline. The CDR3 has 14 amino acids. V lost 4 bases and J lost 7; bases outside the gene matches: 9.

This clone showed up just once. The chain employs TRBV5-4 and TRBJ2-1; D possibly uses TRBD1 or TRBD2 (5 bases each). This CDR3 spans 14 amino acids. Trimming shortened V by 4 bases and J by 4 bases, and 12 bases separated the two germline ends. Germline V lookup: CDR1 SGHNT, CDR2 YYREEE (reference sequence). DNA of the CDR3: TGTGCCAGCAGCGACAGAGGGAAATACAATGAGCAGTTCTTC. Residues: CASSDRGKYNEQFF.